Below are 18 T cell receptor beta chains sequenced from a single sample in a study of T cell responses to AZD1222 COVID-19 vaccine. Here immunoSEQ multiplex PCR was the method, and the copy in TCRdb shows in-frame clones only, minus some. The data contain 150,000 to 180,000 clones, about 87% of them singletons. The material was peripheral blood, obtained on day 0 of AZD1222 vaccination. These receptors all stem from an adult in good health.

The chain uses TRBV19 and TRBJ1-2; no clear D. This CDR3 spans 12 amino acids. V lost 6 bases, J lost 0 bases, and 5 bases lay in between. Germline CDR1 and CDR2: LNHDA and SQIVND (reference sequence). The CDR3 is CASREANYGYTF. CDR3 nucleotide sequence: TGTGCCAGTAGGGAAGCTAACTATGGCTACACCTTC.

This rearrangement joins TRBV12-5 to TRBJ2-1, with 15 bases lining up with TRBD2. The germline CDR1 and CDR2 sequences are LGHNT and FRNRAP. CDR3 size: 17 residues. J lost 1 base, V lost 6 bases, and 4 bases had no gene match. This CDR3 is CASGVGLAGGSYNEQFF. The DNA of the CDR3 is TGTGCTAGTGGGGTTGGACTAGCGGGGGGGTCCTACAATGAGCAGTTCTTC.

The J gene is TRBJ1-1, the V gene TRBV6-5; D remains unclear. The germline gives CDR1 MNHEY, CDR2 SVGAGI. The V end was cut by 6 bases, the J end by 3 bases, with 14 bases between. This CDR3 spans 14 amino acids. CDR3 sequence reads: CASRRPGGYTEAFF. The CDR3 nucleotides are TGTGCCAGCAGACGACCCGGCGGATACACTGAAGCTTTCTTT.

This clone is categorized as large. This chain joins TRBV7-2 and TRBJ1-2; TRBD1 is a possible D gene (6 bases). With 2 bases removed from V and 8 bases from J, the gap between germline ends came to 15 bases. Germline loops: CDR1 SGHTA, CDR2 FQGNSA. The CDR3 is 14 amino acids. The CDR3 DNA reads TGTGCCAGCAGCTTAATTACAGGGTACGGCGGCTACACCTTC. It translates to CASSLITGYGGYTF.

The rearrangement joins TRBV18 to TRBJ1-2; D is perhaps TRBD1 (5 bases). Trimming took off 5 bases at V and 5 bases at J, with 9 bases between the two ends. Germline V lookup: CDR1 KGHSH, CDR2 LQKENI. This CDR3 spans 12 amino acids. CDR3 protein: CASSSDSYGYTF. Here the CDR3 DNA reads TGTGCCAGCTCATCCGACAGTTATGGCTACACCTTC.

The chain has TRBV4-3 and TRBJ1-2; 7 bases map to TRBD1. The CDR3 extends over 15 amino acids. Losses at the gene ends were 3 bases for V and 2 bases for J; bases not matched to a gene: 6. CDR1 and CDR2 from the germline V gene are LGHNA and YSLEER. The CDR3 loop reads CASSQRTGDNYGYTF. In DNA, the CDR3 is TGCGCCAGCAGCCAGAGGACAGGCGACAACTATGGCTACACCTTC.

This sequence joins TRBV13 and TRBJ1-4; D is unresolved. Trimming took off 2 bases at V and 8 bases at J, with 9 bases between the two ends. CDR1 and CDR2 (germline): PRHDT, FYEKMQ (reference sequence). The CDR3 totals 13 residues. CDR3 amino acids: CASSLKGDEKLFF. The CDR3 DNA is TGTGCCAGCAGCTTAAAAGGTGACGAAAAACTGTTTTTT. The full variable domain, with the rest looked up from reference TRBV13 and TRBJ1-4, is AAGVIQSPRHLIKEKRETATLKCYPIPRHDTVYWYQQGPGQDPQFLISFYEKMQSDKGSIPDRFSAQQFSDYHSELNMSSLELGDSALYFCASSLKGDEKLFFGSGTQLSVL.

This chain links TRBV11-2 with TRBJ2-5; possible D gene TRBD2, 6 bases. CDR3 length equals 16 residues. CDR1 and CDR2 from the germline V gene are SGHAT and FQNNGV. Trimming removed 1 base at V and 0 bases at J, with 12 bases between. The CDR3 loop reads CASSLGGVRYQETQYF. In DNA form, the CDR3 reads TGTGCCAGCAGCTTAGGGGGGGTCCGGTACCAAGAGACCCAGTACTTC.

The rearrangement uses TRBV4-3 and TRBJ2-4; D is perhaps TRBD1 or TRBD2 (5 bases each). CDR3 length: 16 amino acids. Trimming stripped 4 bases from V and 1 base from J, with 14 bases between. CDR1 is LGHNA, CDR2 YSLEER, per germline. The DNA for the CDR3 is TGCGCCAGCAGCCCACGGTTGGGGGACGCCAAAAACATTCAGTACTTC. It is translated as CASSPRLGDAKNIQYF.

The V call is TRBV2, the J call TRBJ1-2; 7 bases are shared with TRBD1. The CDR3 contains 12 residues. The V and J ends lost 9 bases and 3 bases, in that order; junction bases with no gene match: 4. Germline V gene sequence: CDR1 SNHLY, CDR2 FYNNEI. CDR3 DNA sequence: TGTGCCAGACAGGGGAGTGACTATGGCTACACCTTC. Protein: CARQGSDYGYTF.

The gene calls are TRBV9 and TRBJ2-1, with 9 bases that match TRBD2. After removal of 0 bases from V and 8 bases from J, the junction contained 6 bases not matched to a gene. CDR3 length: 15 amino acids. Germline V gives CDR1 SGDLS, CDR2 YYNGEE. This CDR3 is CASSVASGGPYEQFF. For the CDR3, the DNA is TGTGCCAGCAGCGTAGCCAGCGGGGGGCCCTATGAGCAGTTCTTC.

This clone was seen only a few times. The chain uses TRBV20-1 and TRBJ1-2; the D is unclear. Between the trimmed V and J ends, which lost 3 bases and 4 bases, there was a span of 9 bases. The CDR3 extends over 12 amino acids. CDR1 and CDR2 from the germline V gene are DFQATT and SNEGSKA (reference sequence). CDR3 loop: CSASTDIYGYTF. In DNA, the CDR3 is TGCAGTGCTAGTACAGATATCTATGGCTACACCTTC.

V is TRBV7-3 and J is TRBJ1-2; no clear D. There are 13 residues in the CDR3. V dropped 5 bases and J dropped 4 bases, with 11 bases sitting between them. CDR1 and CDR2 from the germline V gene are SGHTA and FQGTGA. DNA of the CDR3: TGTGCCAGCAGCAATGGACCGGGCTATGGCTACACCTTC. Translation: CASSNGPGYGYTF.

This chain connects TRBV19 to TRBJ2-7, with 7 bases fitting TRBD1. The V and J ends lost 4 bases and 2 bases, in that order; junction bases with no gene match: 5. Germline loops: CDR1 LNHDA, CDR2 SQIVND (reference sequence). The CDR3 extends over 14 amino acids. The CDR3 nucleotides read TGTGCCAGTAGTACGGGACAGCTAGCCTACGAGCAGTACTTC. This encodes CASSTGQLAYEQYF.

This chain uses TRBV15 with TRBJ2-6; 12 bases line up with TRBD2. With V trimmed by 4 bases and J by 1 base, 8 bases remained unmatched. CDR3 length: 19 residues. The germline V gene has CDR1 LNHNV and CDR2 YYDKDF (reference sequence). CDR3 DNA: TGTGCCACCAGCACCTCACTAGCGGGGGGATCGTCTGGGGCCAACGTCCTGACTTTC. Translation gives CATSTSLAGGSSGANVLTF.

The chain is built from TRBV5-8 and TRBJ2-1; 10 bases match TRBD2. The germline CDR1 and CDR2 sequences are SGHTS and YDEGEE. The V segment lost 2 bases and the J segment 7 bases; nucleotides outside the gene matches: 6. This CDR3 has 15 amino acids. In DNA, the CDR3 is TGTGCCAGCAGCTTTCTAGCGGGGGTCGGGAATGAGCAGTTCTTC. This encodes CASSFLAGVGNEQFF.

This clone has just one count. The chain combines TRBV6-1 with TRBJ2-7; D might be TRBD1 (6 bases). Germline loops: CDR1 MNHNS, CDR2 SASEGT. CDR3 length: 15 residues. The V end lost 2 bases, the J end lost 0 bases, and 11 bases lay between the germline ends. As DNA, the CDR3 is TGTGCCAGCAGTGAACGGTCGGACAGCTCCTACGAGCAGTACTTC. Its translation is CASSERSDSSYEQYF.

The chain carries TRBV5-5 and TRBJ1-4; 8 nucleotides align to TRBD1. CDR1 is SGHKS and CDR2 is YYEKEE in the germline V gene (reference sequence). V was pared by 6 bases and J by 6 bases, with 7 bases of the junction left unmatched. This CDR3 has 14 amino acids. CDR3 nucleotide sequence: TGTGCCAGCACCCGGACAGGGATAGATGAAAAACTGTTTTTT. Its protein is CASTRTGIDEKLFF.